Below are 28 T cell receptor beta chains sequenced from a single sample in a study of shared clonotypes between healthy human individuals. Terminally differentiated effector memory CD45RA+ cells were excluded from the naive CD8 cells, which were CD45RO-negative and positively selected for CCR7. Data came from immunoSEQ multiplex PCR; TCRdb stores just in-frame clones and leaves some out. The sample holds fewer than 1 million clones, roughly 96% seen once. Source material: naive CD8+ T cells sorted from blood. The receptors derive from a man aged 30-40 years in good health.

The chain carries TRBV15 and TRBJ2-3; D not certain. Germline-derived CDR1 and CDR2 are LNHNV and YYDKDF (reference sequence). The CDR3 consists of 16 residues. V lost 4 bases and J lost 3, with 17 bases in between. CDR3: CATSNPISAGTDTQYF. The CDR3 DNA sequence: TGTGCCACCAGCAACCCAATCTCCGCCGGAACAGATACGCAGTATTTT.

A word on this clone: The junction departs from the called germline gene at one end, perhaps through a read error. The chain employs TRBV15 and TRBJ2-1; D is ambiguous. Germline loops: CDR1 LNHNV, CDR2 YYDKDF (reference sequence). CDR3 length: 12 amino acids. The CDR3 nucleotides are TGTGCCACCAGCACTACGGGCCGTCAGTGTGTCTTC. Its protein is CATSTTGRQCVF.

The genes are TRBV5-8 and TRBJ1-1; no clear D. Trimming left V 5 bases short and J 4 bases short, with 18 bases between. CDR3 length: 15 amino acids. Germline V gives CDR1 SGHTS, CDR2 YDEGEE. The DNA for the CDR3 is TGTGCCAGCAGTGAATGGGAAACTTTGGGCACTGAAGCTTTCTTT. Protein sequence: CASSEWETLGTEAFF.

In DNA, the CDR3 is TGTGCCAGCAGCGTTCGGCGGACAGGGGCAACCGGGGAGCTGTTTTTT. Its translation: CASSVRRTGATGELFF. The chain uses TRBV9 and TRBJ2-2; 9 nucleotides match TRBD1. Trimming removed 2 bases from V and 5 bases from J; junction bases left unmatched: 7. The CDR3 spans 16 residues. CDR1 and CDR2 from the germline V gene are SGDLS and YYNGEE.

Points on this clone: This CDR3 is also generated by other DNA sequences in the sample. The V gene is TRBV20-1, the J gene TRBJ2-1; no clear D gene. The V gene's germline CDR1 is DFQATT and CDR2 SNEGSKA (reference sequence). The germline V and J ends were trimmed by 3 bases and 2 bases, with 2 bases remaining between them. There are 11 residues in the CDR3. The CDR3: CSASPYNEQFF. The CDR3, as DNA: TGCAGTGCTAGCCCCTACAATGAGCAGTTCTTC.

This sequence joins TRBV29-1 and TRBJ2-1; TRBD1 is a possible D gene (5 bases). Trimming shortened V by 1 base and J by 7 bases, and 8 bases separated the two germline ends. CDR3 length: 12 residues. The V gene's germline CDR1 is SQVTM and CDR2 ANQGSEA. DNA of the CDR3: TGCAGCGTTGAAGGCAGGGAAAATGAGCAGTTCTTC. It encodes CSVEGRENEQFF.

The rearrangement uses TRBV19 and TRBJ2-5, with D tentatively TRBD1 or TRBD2 (7 bases each). Per the germline V gene, CDR1 is LNHDA and CDR2 is SQIVND (reference sequence). There are 14 residues in the CDR3. Trimming cost V 5 bases and J 5 bases, with 15 bases left between them. CDR3 in amino acids: CASSLQGGGETQYF. In nucleotides, the CDR3 is TGTGCCAGTAGTCTCCAGGGAGGGGGCGAGACCCAGTACTTC.

CDR3 in amino acids: CASSLVSRGETQYF. CDR3 DNA: TGTGCCAGCAGCTTGGTGAGCAGGGGAGAGACCCAGTACTTC. The chain uses TRBV5-6 and TRBJ2-5, with a weak D call TRBD1 (6 bases). Germline CDR1 and CDR2: SGHDT and YYEEEE. This CDR3 has 14 residues. Deletions cut 0 bases from V and 4 bases from J, with 10 bases between.

This chain links TRBV5-1 with TRBJ2-1; 14 positions match TRBD2. J lost 6 bases, V lost 4 bases, and 6 bases had no gene match. The CDR3 length is 16 residues. Germline V gene lookup returns CDR1 SGHRS and CDR2 YFSETQ. The CDR3 region has the DNA TGCGCCAGCAGCCCGGGACTAGCGGGAGCCCTCAATGAGCAGTTCTTC. Translating gives CASSPGLAGALNEQFF. Supplemented by reference TRBV5-1 and TRBJ2-1, the full variable domain reads KAGVTQTPRYLIKTRGQQVTLSCSPISGHRSVSWYQQTPGQGLQFLFEYFSETQRNKGNFPGRFSGRQFSNSRSEMNVSTLELGDSALYLCASSPGLAGALNEQFFGPGTRLTVL.

The chain links TRBV25-1 to TRBJ2-1; perhaps TRBD1 as D (6 bases). Germline CDR1 is MGHDK and CDR2 is SYGVNS. CDR3 size: 17 residues. V was cut by 5 bases and J by 6 bases, with 23 bases left in between. CDR3 DNA: TGTGCCAGCAGTCATACGAGCAGTCGCCAAGGGGGCAATGAGCAGTTCTTC. This codes for CASSHTSSRQGGNEQFF.

This rearrangement joins TRBV2 to TRBJ2-7, with TRBD2 as a possible D gene (7 bases). The V end lost 6 bases, the J end lost 7 bases, and 13 bases lay between the germline ends. Germline V gene sequence: CDR1 SNHLY, CDR2 FYNNEI. The CDR3 length is 12 residues. CDR3 coding DNA: TGTGCCAGCAGAGGGGGGGCTGGGGAGCAGTACTTC. This gives the protein CASRGGAGEQYF.

The rearrangement links TRBV5-6 to TRBJ2-7; possibly TRBD2 for D (5 bases). V lost 4 bases, J lost 3 bases, and 14 bases lay in between. The length of the CDR3 is 14 residues. From germline, CDR1 is SGHDT and CDR2 YYEEEE. CDR3 protein: CASSHGIMYYEQYF. Here the CDR3 DNA reads TGTGCCAGCAGCCACGGGATCATGTACTACGAGCAGTACTTC.

This clone was counted a single time. The rearrangement uses TRBV7-9 and TRBJ2-1, with D perhaps assigned TRBD1 or TRBD2 (5 bases each). Germline CDR1 and CDR2: SEHNR and FQNEAQ (reference sequence). This CDR3 spans 12 amino acids. Trimming left V 6 bases short and J 10 bases short, with 13 bases between. The CDR3 nucleotides read TGTGCCAGCAGGTCCGGGACCGGAGAGCAGTTCTTC. Protein: CASRSGTGEQFF.

This chain links TRBV10-1 with TRBJ2-7; D is unresolved. This CDR3 is built from 14 residues. Germline lookup yields CDR1 WNHNN and CDR2 SYGVQD (reference sequence). With 0 bases removed from V and 5 bases from J, the gap between germline ends came to 11 bases. The chain's CDR3 is CASSESRITNEQYF. The CDR3 region has the DNA TGCGCCAGCAGTGAGTCGAGAATTACAAACGAGCAGTACTTC.

The chain recombines TRBV7-8 with TRBJ1-4; 7 bases align to TRBD1. V lost 2 bases and J lost 6; bases outside the gene matches: 15. The CDR3 has 18 residues. CDR1 and CDR2 (germline): SGHVS, FQNEAQ. In DNA, the CDR3 is TGTGCCAGCAGCTTAAACAGGGGAACTACTAATGAAGATGAAAAACTGTTTTTT. This codes for CASSLNRGTTNEDEKLFF.

The rearrangement joins TRBV7-9 to TRBJ2-1, with unresolved D. The CDR3 runs to 14 residues. The germline V gene encodes CDR1 SEHNR and CDR2 FQNEAQ (reference sequence). V lost 7 bases to trimming and J lost 5 bases, with 15 bases between them. CDR3 loop: CASTLAISNNEQFF. CDR3 nucleotides: TGTGCCAGCACCCTCGCTATAAGCAACAATGAGCAGTTCTTC.

The chain combines TRBV6-5 with TRBJ2-5; 8 bases match TRBD1. The ends lost 4 bases at V and 4 bases at J; junction bases unmatched: 8. CDR1 and CDR2 (germline): MNHEY, SVGAGI. This CDR3 is 15 amino acids long. CDR3 bases: TGTGCCAGCAGTTCCAGGACAGGGAGGTTAGAGACCCAGTACTTC. Its translation is CASSSRTGRLETQYF.

The chain recombines TRBV29-1 with TRBJ2-2; D not resolved. CDR3 length: 15 residues. CDR1 and CDR2 (germline): SQVTM, ANQGSEA. Trimming cost V 0 bases and J 5 bases, with 13 bases left between them. CDR3 in DNA: TGCAGCGTTGAAGAATGGGGTCAGGAAACCGGGGAGCTGTTTTTT. Translation: CSVEEWGQETGELFF.

The CDR3 DNA reads TGTGCCAGCAGTTACTCACCCGGGGAGCTGTTTTTT. It is translated as CASSYSPGELFF. The chain links TRBV25-1 to TRBJ2-2; D unclear. The CDR3 length is 12 residues. Looked up from germline, CDR1 is MGHDK and CDR2 is SYGVNS. The V gene lost 5 bases and the J gene lost 6 bases, with 7 bases spanning the gap.

The J gene is TRBJ1-5, the V gene TRBV7-2; 7 nucleotides agree with TRBD1. Germline trimming cut 0 bases from V and 0 bases from J; bases unmatched to any gene: 17. There are 21 residues in the CDR3. The germline V gene encodes CDR1 SGHTA and CDR2 FQGNSA. The CDR3 nucleotides read TGTGCCAGCAGCTTAGCGTCCCGGGACAGACAACGATCACATAGCAATCAGCCCCAGCATTTT. Protein product: CASSLASRDRQRSHSNQPQHF.

This chain connects TRBV27 to TRBJ1-2, with 9 bases lining up with TRBD1. CDR1 is MNHEY, CDR2 SMNVEV, per germline (reference sequence). The J segment lost 3 bases and the V segment lost 4 bases, leaving 6 bases of the junction unmatched. This CDR3 has 15 residues. The CDR3 here is CASSSPGQGHYGYTF. In DNA form, the CDR3 reads TGTGCCAGCAGTTCACCGGGACAGGGACACTATGGCTACACCTTC.

V gene TRBV21-1 combines with J gene TRBJ2-1; the DNA was not compared with TRBD1, the D call given in the table. TRBV21-1 is classified as a pseudogene. The CDR3 is 13 amino acids. CDR3 protein: CASSGQSYNEQFF. The CDR3 DNA reads TGTGCCAGCAGCGGCCAGTCCTACAATGAGCAGTTCTTC.

The chain carries TRBV30 and TRBJ2-1; 7 positions match TRBD2. Germline V lookup: CDR1 GTSNPN, CDR2 SVGIG (reference sequence). The CDR3 runs to 12 residues. The CDR3 sequence: CASGEGPNEQFF. The CDR3 bases are TGTGCGTCGGGGGAGGGGCCCAATGAGCAGTTCTTC. Combining the CDR3 with reference TRBV30 and TRBJ2-1 gives the whole variable domain SQTIHQWPATLVQPVGSPLSLECTVEGTSNPNLYWYRQAAGRGLQLLFYSVGIGQISSEVPQNLSASRPQDRQFILSSKKLLLSDSGFYLCASGEGPNEQFFGPGTRLTVL.

The chain joins TRBV18 to TRBJ2-7; D is uncertain. There are 14 residues in the CDR3. V dropped 3 bases and J dropped 0 bases, with 9 bases sitting between them. Germline CDR1 KGHSH, CDR2 LQKENI. CDR3 sequence reads: CASSPWVFSYEQYF. In DNA, the CDR3 is TGTGCCAGCTCACCGTGGGTTTTCTCCTACGAGCAGTACTTC.

This sequence joins TRBV5-1 and TRBJ2-7; D tentatively fits TRBD1 or TRBD2 (6 bases each). The CDR3 loop spans 13 amino acids. Trimming took 0 bases from V and 5 from J, leaving 9 bases between them. In germline, CDR1 is SGHRS, CDR2 YFSETQ. The CDR3 loop is CASSLAGADEQYF. CDR3 bases: TGCGCCAGCAGCTTGGCGGGGGCGGACGAGCAGTACTTC.

The rearrangement uses TRBV28 and TRBJ1-2, with D possibly TRBD1 on 5 matching bases. The germline V gene has CDR1 MDHEN and CDR2 SYDVKM. Deletions cut 6 bases from V and 4 bases from J, with 15 bases between. The CDR3 sequence is 14 residues long. The CDR3 nucleotides read TGTGCCAGCAGCGAGGGGCTTAAGACCTATGGCTACACCTTC. This encodes CASSEGLKTYGYTF.

The chain employs TRBV5-1 and TRBJ1-1; TRBD1 aligns across 7 bases. The CDR3 consists of 15 residues. Trimming removed 4 bases from V and 4 bases from J; junction bases left unmatched: 10. Germline-derived CDR1 and CDR2 are SGHRS and YFSETQ. The CDR3 protein is CASSIRQGRSTEAFF. CDR3 in DNA: TGCGCCAGCAGCATCCGACAGGGAAGGTCCACTGAAGCTTTCTTT.

The CDR3 reads CASSRDRARPSTDTQYF. The CDR3 nucleotides read TGCGCCAGCAGCAGGGACAGGGCAAGACCTAGCACAGATACGCAGTATTTT. The V gene is TRBV5-1, the J gene TRBJ2-3; 9 positions match TRBD1. The V segment lost 4 bases and the J segment 0 bases; nucleotides outside the gene matches: 9. The length of the CDR3 is 17 residues. Per germline, CDR1 SGHRS and CDR2 YFSETQ.